These T cell receptor beta chains were read from a single sample in a study of T cell responses to AZD1222 COVID-19 vaccine. TCRdb's table, derived via immunoSEQ multiplex PCR, lists solely in-frame clones and lacks some. Here the sample spans 100,000 to 150,000 clones, roughly 90% being singletons. The source was peripheral blood, collected on day 0 of AZD1222 vaccination. The receptors derive from an adult in good health. Each CDR3 is given with its conserved first and last residue. D genes are given only for firm matches. Only some rows state a clone size, as once, few, many or a class for expanded clones.

TRBJ2-1 TRBD2 - TRBV27 CASSLSTGGTYNEQFF TGTGCCAGCAGTTTATCTACGGGAGGGACCTACAATGAGCAGTTCTTC
TRBJ2-1 TRBD2 - TRBV9 CASSVGAGVNNEQFF TGTGCCAGCAGCGTAGGAGCGGGAGTCAACAATGAGCAGTTCTTC
TRBJ1-1 - - TRBV7-9 CASSLRGIDTEAFF TGTGCCAGCAGCTTACGGGGTATAGACACTGAAGCTTTCTTT
TRBJ2-7 TRBD1 - TRBV25-1 CASSPRGQGTYEQYF TGTGCCAGCAGTCCTCGTGGACAGGGAACCTACGAGCAGTACTTC
TRBJ2-7 TRBD2 - TRBV4-1 CASSPLPGGAYEQYF TGCGCCAGCAGCCCCCTTCCTGGGGGGGCCTACGAGCAGTACTTC
TRBJ2-7 TRBD1 - TRBV5-1 CASSKTTGGYEQYF TGCGCCAGCAGCAAAACTACAGGGGGCTACGAGCAGTACTTC
TRBJ2-1 - - TRBV11-1 CASSTGPSSYNEQFF TGTGCCAGCAGCACGGGACCGAGCTCCTACAATGAGCAGTTCTTC
TRBJ2-1 TRBD2 - TRBV6-1 CASSELAIGLAGTHEQFF TGTGCCAGCAGTGAATTGGCAATCGGACTAGCGGGAACTCATGAGCAGTTCTTC
TRBJ1-4 - - TRBV3-1/TRBV3-2 CASSPQGLPNEKLFF TGTGCCAGCAGCCCTCAAGGACTTCCTAATGAAAAACTGTTTTTT
TRBJ2-1 - - TRBV27 CASREGSGSYNEQFF TGTGCCAGCAGGGAGGGCTCAGGCTCCTACAATGAGCAGTTCTTC
TRBJ2-3 - - TRBV11-3 CASSFRPRDSSSTDTQYF TGTGCCAGCAGCTTCCGACCCCGGGACTCCAGTTCCACAGATACGCAGTATTTT
TRBJ2-1 TRBD2 - TRBV5-4 CASSFLAGGLYNEQFF TGTGCCAGCAGCTTCCTAGCGGGAGGTTTATACAATGAGCAGTTCTTC
TRBJ2-7 - - TRBV7-9 CASSSESSYEQYF TGTGCCAGCAGCTCTGAGAGCTCCTACGAGCAGTACTTC
TRBJ2-2 TRBD2 - TRBV10-1 CASSESPSGNNTGELFF TGCGCCAGCAGTGAGTCCCCTAGCGGGAATAACACCGGGGAGCTGTTTTTT
TRBJ2-2 - - TRBV7-9 CAGRGDTPGELFF TGTGCCGGACGCGGAGATACCCCCGGGGAGCTGTTTTTT
TRBJ1-1 - - TRBV28 CASRGTPRGTEAFF TGTGCCAGCAGAGGGACTCCCAGGGGAACTGAAGCTTTCTTT
TRBJ2-5 TRBD2 - TRBV7-2 CASSPLGGAETQYF TGTGCCAGCAGCCCCCTGGGAGGGGCGGAGACCCAGTACTTC
TRBJ1-5 - - TRBV19 CASSRRGAAQPQHF TGTGCCAGTAGCCGGAGGGGGGCGGCGCAGCCCCAGCATTTT
TRBJ2-1 - - TRBV11-3 CASSLGHPPLYNEQFF TGTGCCAGCAGCTTGGGACACCCCCCTCTGTACAATGAGCAGTTCTTC
TRBJ2-2 - once TRBV3-1/TRBV3-2 CASSQPAIIGELFF TGTGCCAGCAGCCAACCCGCCATCATCGGGGAGCTGTTTTTT
TRBJ2-3 TRBD2 - TRBV18 CASSPGLAESSTDTQYF TGTGCCAGCTCACCAGGGCTAGCGGAATCTAGCACAGATACGCAGTATTTT
TRBJ2-1 - - TRBV29-1 CSVEGWAYEQFF TGCAGCGTTGAAGGTTGGGCGTACGAGCAGTTCTTC
TRBJ1-5 - once TRBV19 CASSTSGGGNQPQHF TGTGCCAGTAGTACCTCCGGGGGCGGCAATCAGCCCCAGCATTTT
TRBJ1-6 - - TRBV7-2 CASSLAPYSPLHF TGTGCCAGCAGCTTAGCCCCTTATTCACCCCTCCACTTT
TRBJ2-1 TRBD2 - TRBV6-1 CASSEMTSPGYNEQFF TGTGCCAGCAGTGAAATGACTAGCCCCGGCTACAATGAGCAGTTCTTC
TRBJ1-6 TRBD1 - TRBV28 CASSFPGTENSPLHF TGTGCCAGCAGTTTCCCGGGGACAGAAAATTCACCCCTCCACTTT
TRBJ2-5 TRBD1 - TRBV28 CASTSQGAGETQYF TGTGCCAGCACCTCACAGGGGGCCGGAGAGACCCAGTACTTC
TRBJ1-4 - - TRBV15 CATSRFGASNEKLFF TGTGCCACCAGCAGATTCGGGGCTTCTAATGAAAAACTGTTTTTT
TRBJ1-2 - - TRBV6-5 CASREGLSYGYTF TGTGCCAGCAGGGAGGGCCTCTCCTATGGCTACACCTTC
TRBJ2-5 TRBD1 - TRBV11-1 CASSHETGGVAETQYF TGTGCCAGCAGTCACGAGACAGGGGGCGTTGCGGAGACCCAGTACTTC
TRBJ1-4 - - TRBV5-1 CASSLERVSTNEKLFF TGCGCCAGCAGCTTGGAAAGGGTTTCGACTAATGAAAAACTGTTTTTT
TRBJ2-4 - - TRBV28 CASSSFDMMYF TGTGCCAGCAGTTCATTTGACATGATGTACTTC
TRBJ1-1 - - TRBV7-8 CASSGWDRGDTEAFF TGTGCCAGCAGCGGATGGGACCGGGGGGACACTGAAGCTTTCTTT
TRBJ2-5 - - TRBV5-4 CASSSGQGRWETQYF TGTGCCAGCAGCAGCGGACAAGGACGATGGGAGACCCAGTACTTC
TRBJ2-2 - few TRBV4-1 CASSQEAFSSSGELFF TGCGCCAGCAGCCAAGAAGCTTTCTCGTCCTCCGGGGAGCTGTTTTTT
TRBJ2-7 TRBD2 - TRBV28 CASSLRGFGREQYF TGTGCCAGCAGTTTGCGGGGGTTCGGGAGGGAGCAGTACTTC
TRBJ2-7 - - TRBV2 CASSVGTYEQYF TGTGCCAGCAGTGTGGGGACCTACGAGCAGTACTTC
TRBJ2-7 - - TRBV6-2/TRBV6-3 CASSYGPEQYF TGTGCCAGCAGTTACGGTCCCGAGCAGTACTTC
TRBJ2-7 TRBD2 once TRBV5-1 CASSWTSGSLYEQYF TGCGCCAGCAGCTGGACTAGCGGGAGCCTCTACGAGCAGTACTTC
TRBJ2-4 TRBD1 - TRBV28 CATTTGSANIQYF TGTGCCACCACGACAGGGTCGGCAAACATTCAGTACTTC
TRBJ2-7 TRBD2 - TRBV4-2 CASSQDRSSGYDGQYF TGTGCCAGCAGCCAAGATCGGAGTAGCGGGTACGACGGGCAGTACTTC
TRBJ2-5 - - TRBV30 CAGARSRQETQYF TGTGCCGGGGCCAGAAGTCGGCAAGAGACCCAGTACTTC
TRBJ2-1 TRBD2 - TRBV6-5 CASTGEGPRDEQFF TGTGCCAGCACTGGGGAGGGCCCACGAGATGAGCAGTTCTTC
TRBJ2-3 - - TRBV1 CTSSQAGLATRFADTQYF TGCACCAGCAGCCAAGCCGGACTCGCCACACGTTTCGCAGATACGCAGTATTTT
TRBJ1-1 - - TRBV5-4 CASSTQTGANTEAFF TGTGCCAGCAGCACCCAGACAGGCGCGAACACTGAAGCTTTCTTT
TRBJ1-1 TRBD1 once TRBV11-2 CASSQARDRRSAFF TGTGCCAGCAGCCAAGCCCGGGACAGAAGGTCAGCTTTCTTT
TRBJ1-6 - - TRBV2 CASSDSGPKLHF TGTGCCAGCAGTGATTCCGGCCCCAAACTCCACTTT